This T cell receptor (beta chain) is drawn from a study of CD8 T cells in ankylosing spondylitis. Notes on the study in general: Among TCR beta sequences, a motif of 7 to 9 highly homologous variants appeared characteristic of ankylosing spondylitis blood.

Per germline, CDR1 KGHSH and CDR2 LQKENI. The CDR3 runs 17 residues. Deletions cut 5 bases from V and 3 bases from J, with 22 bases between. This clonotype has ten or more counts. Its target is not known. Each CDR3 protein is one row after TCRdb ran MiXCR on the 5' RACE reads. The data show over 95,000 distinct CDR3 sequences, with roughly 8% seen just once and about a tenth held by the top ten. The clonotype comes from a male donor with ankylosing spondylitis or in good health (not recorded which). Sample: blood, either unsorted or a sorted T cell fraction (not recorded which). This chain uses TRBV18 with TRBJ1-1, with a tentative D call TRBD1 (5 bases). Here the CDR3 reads CASSERPLGAKDTEAFF. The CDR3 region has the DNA TGTGCCAGCTCAGAACGACCCCTTGGGGCTAAGGACACTGAAGCTTTCTTT.